This T cell receptor (beta chain) derives from a study of identical twins' blood T cells. Looking at the study overall: About 50 million reads came from roughly 12 libraries, six alpha, six beta. Overall study results and limits: Twins reportedly had markedly more similar V usage than unrelated donors, even among out-of-frame TCRbeta clonotypes. Environmental influences on twin similarity could not be excluded.

This clonotype showed up just once. Its specificity is unknown. TCRdb reprocessed the 5' RACE reads via MiXCR and lists one record per CDR3 protein. The top ten clones hold about 6% of a sample with 350,000 to 450,000 distinct CDR3 sequences, roughly 27% of them seen once. All three twin pairs grew up together with likely shared infections and vaccines. CDR1 and CDR2 (germline): SGHTA, FQGNSA. CDR3 length equals 16 residues. V lost 2 bases and J 3 bases, leaving 14 bases between the germline ends. This clonotype was sampled from a woman between 18 and 55 years old in good health. The sequenced material came from PBMCs. The chain uses TRBV7-2 and TRBJ1-5; D is unresolved. The CDR3 sequence: CASSLYLTAANQPQHF. In DNA form, the CDR3 reads TGTGCCAGCAGCTTATATTTGACGGCGGCCAATCAGCCCCAGCATTTT.